The rows below give T cell receptor beta chains drawn from one sample of a study of molecular identifiers for immune sequencing clone quantification. TCRdb processed the PCR reads anew with MiXCR; each CDR3 protein has one entry. The table lists more than 450,000 distinct CDR3 sequences, 20% to 25% of them singletons. The sample was naive CD8+ T cells from blood, with Jurkat cell RNA spiked in. The receptors shown here come from a human donor in good health. Some libraries in this study had Jurkat cell RNA spiked in. The CDR3 runs from the conserved cysteine through the conserved F or W. Fields, in order: CDR3 protein, CDR3 DNA, V gene, J gene, clone size, D gene, CDR3 length. D genes are given only for firm matches. For some rows the clone size is stated as once, few or many, or as a class when expanded; others skip it.

CDR3: CASRSEGNEKLFF; DNA: TGCGCCAGCAGGAGTGAGGGGAATGAAAAACTGTTTTTT; V: TRBV5-1; J: TRBJ1-4; size: NA; D: NA; length: 13
CDR3: CASSFAATGRYEQYF; DNA: TGTGCCAGCAGCTTCGCCGCGACAGGGCGCTACGAGCAGTACTTC; V: TRBV11-2; J: TRBJ2-7; size: few; D: TRBD1; length: 15
CDR3: CASSWDSRLSNEQFF; DNA: TGTGCCAGCAGTTGGGACAGTCGTCTCAGCAATGAGCAGTTCTTC; V: TRBV5-3; J: TRBJ2-1; size: NA; D: TRBD1; length: 15
CDR3: CASSLDRGSSPLHF; DNA: TGCGCCAGCAGCTTGGACAGGGGTAGTTCACCCCTCCACTTT; V: TRBV5-1; J: TRBJ1-6; size: many; D: TRBD1; length: 14
CDR3: CATRKSLEETQYF; DNA: TGTGCCACCCGCAAGAGCCTCGAAGAGACCCAGTACTTC; V: TRBV7-9; J: TRBJ2-5; size: many; D: NA; length: 13
CDR3: CASSLVQGKTPEAFF; DNA: TGTGCCAGCAGCTTAGTTCAGGGGAAAACCCCTGAAGCTTTCTTT; V: TRBV7-9; J: TRBJ1-1; size: NA; D: NA; length: 15
CDR3: CASSVRTGSETQYF; DNA: TGTGCCAGCAGCGTAAGGACAGGATCGGAGACCCAGTACTTC; V: TRBV9; J: TRBJ2-5; size: few; D: TRBD1; length: 14
CDR3: CASSQDITFGQPQHF; DNA: TGCGCCAGCAGCCAAGATATCACTTTTGGTCAGCCCCAGCATTTT; V: TRBV4-3; J: TRBJ1-5; size: many; D: NA; length: 15
CDR3: CASSVTVLAGLQETQYF; DNA: TGTGCCAGCAGCGTGACGGTCCTAGCGGGACTTCAAGAGACCCAGTACTTC; V: TRBV21-1; J: TRBJ2-5; size: many; D: NA; length: 17
CDR3: CASSFRGVETYEQYF; DNA: TGTGCCAGCAGTTTCAGGGGTGTAGAAACCTACGAGCAGTACTTC; V: TRBV28; J: TRBJ2-7; size: many; D: NA; length: 15
CDR3: CASSSSVGYNNKQFF; DNA: TGTGCCAGCAGCTCATCCGTCGGGTATAACAATAAGCAGTTCTTC; V: TRBV5-5; J: TRBJ2-1; size: NA; D: NA; length: 15
CDR3: CASSQVGLANEQYF; DNA: TGCGCCAGCAGCCAAGTGGGACTAGCGAACGAGCAGTACTTC; V: TRBV4-1; J: TRBJ2-7; size: many; D: TRBD2; length: 14
CDR3: CASSWDRGEFFEKLFF; DNA: TGTGCCAGCAGCTGGGACAGGGGCGAGTTTTTTGAAAAACTGTTTTTT; V: TRBV7-9; J: TRBJ1-4; size: few; D: TRBD1; length: 16
CDR3: CASSSGTFTGEQYF; DNA: TGTGCCAGCAGCTCCGGGACGTTCACAGGGGAGCAGTACTTC; V: TRBV11-3; J: TRBJ2-7; size: few; D: NA; length: 14
CDR3: CASSPTPTFPSNQPQHF; DNA: TGTGCCAGCAGCCCCACTCCGACATTCCCTAGCAATCAGCCCCAGCATTTT; V: TRBV3-1; J: TRBJ1-5; size: NA; D: NA; length: 17
CDR3: CASSSGPSSNQPQHF; DNA: TGTGCCAGCAGTTCTGGACCCTCGAGCAATCAGCCCCAGCATTTT; V: TRBV6-6; J: TRBJ1-5; size: few; D: NA; length: 15
CDR3: CSVVGRGRGYTF; DNA: TGCAGCGTTGTAGGCAGGGGGCGAGGCTACACCTTC; V: TRBV29-1; J: TRBJ1-2; size: few; D: TRBD1; length: 12
CDR3: CASSTTRQPQHF; DNA: TGTGCCAGCAGCACAACGAGACAGCCCCAGCATTTT; V: TRBV7-9; J: TRBJ1-5; size: many; D: NA; length: 12
CDR3: CASSTLAGMVDEQYF; DNA: TGTGCCAGCAGTACCTTGGCAGGGATGGTCGACGAGCAGTACTTC; V: TRBV6-2/TRBV6-3; J: TRBJ2-7; size: many; D: NA; length: 15
CDR3: CASGPALDNEQFF; DNA: TGTGCCAGCGGCCCCGCGCTTGACAATGAGCAGTTCTTC; V: TRBV7-9; J: TRBJ2-1; size: NA; D: NA; length: 13
CDR3: CASRAPGSNYNEQFF; DNA: TGTGCCAGCAGGGCGCCCGGGAGTAACTACAATGAGCAGTTCTTC; V: TRBV4-2; J: TRBJ2-1; size: many; D: NA; length: 15
CDR3: CASSPATSGRTTGELFF; DNA: TGTGCCAGCAGCCCTGCTACATCCGGGAGAACCACCGGGGAGCTGTTTTTT; V: TRBV13; J: TRBJ2-2; size: NA; D: NA; length: 17
CDR3: CASSFGITYEQYF; DNA: TGCGCCAGCAGCTTCGGCATCACCTACGAGCAGTACTTC; V: TRBV5-1; J: TRBJ2-7; size: many; D: NA; length: 13